The clone carrying this T cell receptor (beta chain) occurred a few times. These data come from a study of CD8+ T cells in alopecia areata. It was cDNA, reverse transcribed from extracted RNA, that served as the sequencing template. Clones were read by immunoSEQ multiplex PCR, and TCRdb kept only the in-frame ones, dropping some. The sample carries roughly 190,000 clones, over 55% recorded once. V trimming: 2 bases; J trimming: 4 bases; junction bases outside the gene matches: 6. The CDR3 is 15 amino acids. Germline CDR1 GTSNPN, CDR2 SVGIG (reference sequence). Described treatment: oral pan-JAK inhibitor, 5-10 mg twice daily.

The sample was CD4+ T cells sorted from blood, taken at week 24, from a patient treated with tofacitinib. This receptor was identified in a human donor with alopecia areata. The chain joins TRBV30 to TRBJ1-5; 9 bases are a match to TRBD1. CDR3: CAWSSAGTGNQPQHF. The CDR3 DNA sequence: TGTGCCTGGAGTAGCGCCGGGACAGGGAATCAGCCCCAGCATTTT.